Following are 20 T cell receptor beta chains from one sample sequenced in a study of shared clonotypes between healthy human individuals. Data came from immunoSEQ multiplex PCR; TCRdb stores just in-frame clones and leaves some out. The table includes about 2.5 million clones, just under 95% detected once. Material for sequencing was naive CD4+ T cells from PBMCs. Sample subset: CD45RA+ positively selected. These receptors came from a young man in good health. Some clones in this sample may be carry-over from other donors' samples.

The chain carries TRBV19 and TRBJ1-4, with 10 bases fitting TRBD1. V was clipped by 5 bases and J by 8 bases; unmatched bases: 11. The CDR3 runs 16 residues. The germline CDR1 and CDR2 sequences are LNHDA and SQIVND (reference sequence). The CDR3: CASSLTWTGGFEKLFF. CDR3 DNA sequence: TGTGCCAGTAGTCTCACATGGACAGGGGGTTTCGAAAAACTGTTTTTT.

V and J are TRBV19 and TRBJ1-5; D perhaps matches TRBD1 (5 bases). This CDR3 is built from 16 residues. Per germline, CDR1 LNHDA and CDR2 SQIVND (reference sequence). The V and J ends lost 5 bases and 3 bases respectively, with 17 bases between them. In DNA, the CDR3 is TGTGCCAGTAGTGGACGGAGGGGCAGGGACAATCAGCCCCAGCATTTT. The encoded protein is CASSGRRGRDNQPQHF.

The chain uses TRBV5-4 and TRBJ2-3; 11 bases are a match to TRBD2. CDR3 length: 15 amino acids. Germline lookup yields CDR1 SGHNT and CDR2 YYREEE (reference sequence). The V segment lost 1 base and the J segment 5 bases; nucleotides outside the gene matches: 3. The CDR3 protein is CASSLHGTSGDTQYF. In DNA, the CDR3 is TGTGCCAGCAGCTTGCATGGGACTAGCGGAGATACGCAGTATTTT. The full variable domain, rest sourced from reference TRBV5-4 and TRBJ2-3, is ETGVTQSPTHLIKTRGQQVTLRCSSQSGHNTVSWYQQALGQGPQFIFQYYREEENGRGNFPPRFSGLQFPNYSSELNVNALELDDSALYLCASSLHGTSGDTQYFGPGTRLTVL.

The genes are TRBV7-6 and TRBJ2-5, with a tentative D call TRBD2 (6 bases). CDR1 and CDR2 (germline): SGHVS, FNYEAQ. The CDR3 runs to 14 residues. With 3 bases removed from V and 4 bases from J, the gap between germline ends came to 12 bases. In nucleotides, the CDR3 is TGTGCCAGCAGCTTTCCGGGGGTTGGAGAGACCCAGTACTTC. This sequence encodes CASSFPGVGETQYF.

The table lists this clone with a few counts. This chain uses TRBV2 with TRBJ1-5; 7 bases agree with TRBD1. V gave up 11 bases and J gave up 4 bases; unmatched junction bases: 8. Germline CDR1 SNHLY, CDR2 FYNNEI. This CDR3 contains 13 residues. The CDR3 loop is CAGTGEVNQPQHF. The CDR3 DNA is TGTGCCGGTACAGGGGAAGTTAATCAGCCCCAGCATTTT.

The chain combines TRBV29-1 with TRBJ1-1; possibly TRBD1 for D (6 bases). The CDR3 loop spans 12 amino acids. V dropped 8 bases and J dropped 5 bases, with 15 bases sitting between them. Per the germline V gene, CDR1 is SQVTM and CDR2 is ANQGSEA. The chain's CDR3 is CSIGTSGTEAFF. CDR3 in DNA: TGCAGCATCGGGACATCGGGAACTGAAGCTTTCTTT.

The chain uses TRBV9 and TRBJ2-7; tentatively, D is TRBD1 (5 bases). The CDR3 runs 15 residues. V lost 3 bases to trimming and J lost 2 bases, with 15 bases between them. Germline-derived CDR1 and CDR2 are SGDLS and YYNGEE. CDR3 residues: CASSAQPDRTYEQYF. The CDR3 DNA sequence: TGTGCCAGCAGCGCACAACCAGACAGAACCTACGAGCAGTACTTC.

This rearrangement joins TRBV5-1 to TRBJ2-3; D gene unclear. The V end was cut by 5 bases, the J end by 4 bases, with 8 bases between. This CDR3 is built from 12 residues. Germline V gives CDR1 SGHRS, CDR2 YFSETQ. DNA of the CDR3: TGCGCCAGCAGTACCACTTCAGATACGCAGTATTTT. This codes for CASSTTSDTQYF.

This chain uses TRBV19 with TRBJ1-5, with unresolved D. The CDR3 consists of 14 residues. V lost 5 bases to trimming and J lost 5 bases, with 13 bases between them. Germline CDR1 LNHDA, CDR2 SQIVND (reference sequence). CDR3 bases: TGTGCCAGTAGTCCCCGCGGAGTTGATCAGCCCCAGCATTTT. Residues: CASSPRGVDQPQHF. Full variable domain (outside the CDR3, taken from reference TRBV19 and TRBJ1-5): DGGITQSPKYLFRKEGQNVTLSCEQNLNHDAMYWYRQDPGQGLRLIYYSQIVNDFQKGDIAEGYSVSREKKESFPLTVTSAQKNPTAFYLCASSPRGVDQPQHFGDGTRLSIL.

The J gene is TRBJ2-3, the V gene TRBV7-2, with 7 bases lining up with TRBD2. V lost 4 bases and J lost 5; bases outside the gene matches: 9. CDR3 length: 15 amino acids. Germline lookup yields CDR1 SGHTA and CDR2 FQGNSA. The CDR3 protein is CASSSQRGGGDTQYF. The CDR3 bases are TGTGCCAGCAGCTCTCAGCGGGGCGGGGGAGATACGCAGTATTTT.

The CDR3: CARITGTASNQPQHF. In DNA form, the CDR3 reads TGCGCCAGAATAACCGGGACCGCTTCTAATCAGCCCCAGCATTTT. V and J are TRBV10-2 and TRBJ1-5; possible D gene TRBD1, 5 bases. The CDR3 covers 15 residues. CDR1 and CDR2 (germline): WSHSY, SAAADI. Trimming left V 9 bases short and J 4 bases short, with 19 bases between.

In this sample, this clone turned up once. The chain carries TRBV6-1 and TRBJ2-7, with D possibly TRBD1 on 6 matching bases. This CDR3 is 15 amino acids long. Germline V lookup: CDR1 MNHNS, CDR2 SASEGT. V was pared by 6 bases and J by 0 bases, with 15 bases between. The CDR3 loop is CASRDSPRSSYEQYF. The CDR3 bases are TGTGCCAGCAGGGACAGCCCGAGAAGCTCCTACGAGCAGTACTTC.

The chain joins TRBV7-9 to TRBJ1-5; D gene ambiguous. Trimming stripped 5 bases from V and 5 bases from J, with 7 bases between. The CDR3 runs 12 residues. Germline V gives CDR1 SEHNR, CDR2 FQNEAQ (reference sequence). CDR3 protein: CASSQADQPQHF. The DNA of the CDR3 is TGTGCCAGCAGCCAGGCCGATCAGCCCCAGCATTTT.

The V call is TRBV5-8, the J call TRBJ2-1, with 10 nucleotides matching TRBD2. The CDR3 is 18 residues long. Germline loops: CDR1 SGHTS, CDR2 YDEGEE. Trimming removed 4 bases from V and 5 bases from J; junction bases left unmatched: 15. The CDR3 nucleotides are TGTGCCAGCAGCCTAACCGGCCAGGTAGGACTAGCGGACAATGAGCAGTTCTTC. Translation gives CASSLTGQVGLADNEQFF.

Concerning this clone itself: The same CDR3 also results from other DNA sequences found in this sample. This sequence joins TRBV2 and TRBJ2-7; 12 bases map to TRBD2. The ends lost 6 bases at V and 3 bases at J; junction bases unmatched: 9. Germline V gives CDR1 SNHLY, CDR2 FYNNEI. The CDR3 loop spans 16 amino acids. CDR3 sequence reads: CASSPGLAGLNYEQYF. CDR3 DNA: TGTGCCAGCAGCCCCGGACTAGCGGGATTAAACTACGAGCAGTACTTC.

The rearrangement uses TRBV9 and TRBJ2-5; TRBD1 is a possible D gene (6 bases). Trimming stripped 4 bases from V and 1 base from J, with 11 bases between. This CDR3 has 14 amino acids. Germline values: CDR1 SGDLS, CDR2 YYNGEE. The CDR3 is CASSTGPSQETQYF. The CDR3 DNA sequence: TGTGCCAGCAGCACAGGGCCGTCCCAAGAGACCCAGTACTTC.

The chain employs TRBV5-1 and TRBJ1-3, with 7 bases identical to TRBD1. Unmatched junction bases numbered 3, after V lost 3 bases and J lost 0 bases. CDR3 length equals 15 residues. Germline CDR1 is SGHRS and CDR2 is YFSETQ. CDR3 sequence reads: CASSSDRPSGNTIYF. CDR3 bases: TGCGCCAGCAGCTCGGACAGGCCCTCTGGAAACACCATATATTTT.

Comments on this clone: This sample also contains other DNA sequences that code for the same CDR3. The chain links TRBV29-1 to TRBJ2-1, with 13 bases fitting TRBD2. The CDR3 consists of 15 residues. Per germline, CDR1 SQVTM and CDR2 ANQGSEA. J was trimmed by 3 bases and V by 1 base; bases with no gene match: 0. CDR3 sequence: CSVEGTSGSYNEQFF. The CDR3 DNA is TGCAGCGTTGAAGGGACTAGCGGGAGCTACAATGAGCAGTTCTTC.

The chain uses TRBV11-2 and TRBJ2-1, with 7 bases lining up with TRBD2. V was clipped by 11 bases and J by 6 bases; unmatched bases: 10. CDR1 and CDR2 (germline): SGHAT, FQNNGV. CDR3 size: 13 residues. Written as DNA, the CDR3 is TGTGCCGCGGGAGTGTCGACGCCCAATGAGCAGTTCTTC. Its protein product is CAAGVSTPNEQFF.

The rearrangement uses TRBV27 and TRBJ1-1; 7 bases map to TRBD1. Germline V CDR1 and CDR2: MNHEY, SMNVEV (reference sequence). V lost 3 bases to trimming and J lost 5 bases; unmatched junction nucleotides: 6. This CDR3 has 14 amino acids. CDR3 in amino acids: CASSFAGGRTEAFF. CDR3 DNA sequence: TGTGCCAGCAGTTTTGCAGGGGGTAGGACTGAAGCTTTCTTT.